A single sample gave rise to the 15 T cell receptor beta chains below, sequenced in a study of shared clonotypes between healthy human individuals. Clones were sequenced by immunoSEQ multiplex PCR, and TCRdb holds only the in-frame ones, with some missing. The table lists about 1 million clones, roughly 80% of them singletons. Sequenced input: memory CD4+ T cells sorted from blood. Subset here: CD45RA-negative fraction. These receptors were taken from a man between 18 and 29 years old in good health.

The table lists this clone with a few counts. The V gene is TRBV6-1, the J gene TRBJ1-1; D not certain. Trimming took 7 bases from V and 1 from J, leaving 13 bases between them. CDR1 MNHNS and CDR2 SASEGT come from the germline V gene. This CDR3 is built from 14 residues. CDR3 bases: TGTGCCAGCAACCGTGAAACGGGGAACACTGAAGCTTTCTTT. Protein: CASNRETGNTEAFF.

The chain is built from TRBV30 and TRBJ2-3; 9 positions match TRBD2. This CDR3 is 16 amino acids long. V shed 0 bases and J 2 bases; nucleotides not matched to a gene: 6. In germline, CDR1 is GTSNPN, CDR2 SVGIG (reference sequence). The DNA for the CDR3 is TGTGCCTGGAGTGTAGGGAGCGGGGGGAACACAGATACGCAGTATTTT. It codes for CAWSVGSGGNTDTQYF.

The chain combines TRBV18 with TRBJ2-5, with D unresolved. CDR1 is KGHSH and CDR2 is LQKENI in the germline V gene. The CDR3 extends over 13 amino acids. The ends were cut back, 7 bases at V and 0 bases at J, with 9 bases in the middle. The CDR3 loop reads CASFDGYQETQYF. CDR3 DNA sequence: TGTGCCAGCTTCGACGGTTACCAAGAGACCCAGTACTTC.

This chain links TRBV11-3 with TRBJ2-1; D unclear. The CDR3 is 14 residues long. Per the germline V gene, CDR1 is SGHNT and CDR2 is YENEEA. V lost 0 bases, J lost 3 bases, and 6 bases lay in between. The CDR3 sequence: CASSLDQVYNEQFF. CDR3 sequence (DNA): TGTGCCAGCAGCTTAGATCAGGTCTACAATGAGCAGTTCTTC.

The chain has TRBV19 and TRBJ2-1, with D possibly being TRBD1 (6 bases). V was cut by 2 bases and J by 1 base, with 15 bases left in between. CDR1 and CDR2 (germline): LNHDA, SQIVND (reference sequence). The CDR3 has 17 residues. DNA for the CDR3: TGTGCCAGTAGTATAACCCGGACAGCAACTTCCTACAATGAGCAGTTCTTC. It yields the protein CASSITRTATSYNEQFF.

The rearrangement uses TRBV9 and TRBJ2-1, with 7 bases identical to TRBD2. V lost 0 bases to trimming and J lost 5 bases; unmatched junction nucleotides: 8. This CDR3 region has 16 residues. From germline, CDR1 is SGDLS and CDR2 YYNGEE. The CDR3 DNA sequence: TGTGCCAGCAGCGTAGTTTCGAGCGGGACCAACAATGAGCAGTTCTTC. The encoded protein is CASSVVSSGTNNEQFF.

Notes on this clone: Other DNA sequences in this specimen translate into the identical CDR3. The gene calls are TRBV5-1 and TRBJ2-3; D not certain. Germline V gene data show CDR1 as SGHRS and CDR2 as YFSETQ. CDR3 size: 13 residues. The germline V and J ends were trimmed by 4 bases and 5 bases, with 11 bases remaining between them. Here the CDR3 reads CASSLRGGDTQYF. The CDR3 coding sequence is TGCGCCAGCAGCCTACGAGGTGGAGATACGCAGTATTTT.

The chain uses TRBV7-2 and TRBJ2-5, with a tentative D call TRBD2 (6 bases). Germline values: CDR1 SGHTA, CDR2 FQGNSA. The ends were cut back, 1 base at V and 2 bases at J, with 14 bases in the middle. The CDR3 extends over 16 amino acids. CDR3 protein: CASSLVILASQETQYF. The CDR3 nucleotides read TGTGCCAGCAGCTTAGTTATTCTAGCGTCGCAAGAGACCCAGTACTTC.

The rearrangement uses TRBV9 and TRBJ1-1; no definite D call. V lost 4 bases and J lost 1, with 11 bases in between. Per the germline V gene, CDR1 is SGDLS and CDR2 is YYNGEE. The CDR3 spans 14 residues. This chain's CDR3 is CASSPQTGNTEAFF. The CDR3 bases are TGTGCCAGCAGCCCCCAGACGGGGAACACTGAAGCTTTCTTT.

The chain has TRBV2 and TRBJ1-3; D is possibly TRBD1 (5 bases). This CDR3 comprises 14 residues. Deletions cut 0 bases from V and 4 bases from J, with 7 bases between. The germline V gene encodes CDR1 SNHLY and CDR2 FYNNEI. This chain's CDR3 is CASSEAGTGNTIYF. The DNA for the CDR3 is TGTGCCAGCAGTGAAGCTGGGACGGGAAACACCATATATTTT. The complete variable domain, with remaining parts taken from reference TRBV2 and TRBJ1-3, reads EPEVTQTPSHQVTQMGQEVILRCVPISNHLYFYWYRQILGQKVEFLVSFYNNEISEKSEIFDDQFSVERPDGSNFTLKIRSTKLEDSAMYFCASSEAGTGNTIYFGEGSWLTVV.

The chain joins TRBV2 to TRBJ2-1, with D hard to call. V dropped 2 bases and J dropped 2 bases, with 13 bases sitting between them. The CDR3 is 16 amino acids. Looked up from germline, CDR1 is SNHLY and CDR2 is FYNNEI. CDR3 sequence reads: CASSEYETEPYNEQFF. In DNA form, the CDR3 reads TGTGCCAGCAGTGAATACGAGACTGAGCCCTACAATGAGCAGTTCTTC.

The V call is TRBV19, the J call TRBJ2-5; TRBD2 aligns across 9 bases. J gave up 5 bases and V 3 bases, and 10 bases lay outside the gene matches. Germline values: CDR1 LNHDA, CDR2 SQIVND (reference sequence). The CDR3 is made up of 16 amino acids. The CDR3 is CASSIEAGGPRETQYF. In DNA, the CDR3 is TGTGCCAGTAGTATTGAGGCGGGGGGGCCGCGGGAGACCCAGTACTTC.

In DNA form, the CDR3 reads TGTGCCAGTGGAGCGGGAGACCCCACAGATACGCAGTATTTT. Its translation is CASGAGDPTDTQYF. The chain couples TRBV11-2 to TRBJ2-3, with 8 bases aligning to TRBD2. The CDR3 totals 14 residues. The germline V gene has CDR1 SGHAT and CDR2 FQNNGV. V shed 9 bases and J 2 bases; nucleotides not matched to a gene: 7.

The gene calls are TRBV7-9 and TRBJ1-1, with a tentative D call TRBD1 (5 bases). Trimming shortened V by 5 bases and J by 2 bases, and 12 bases separated the two germline ends. Germline V gene lookup returns CDR1 SEHNR and CDR2 FQNEAQ (reference sequence). This CDR3 has 14 amino acids. In DNA form, the CDR3 reads TGTGCCAGCAGCCGGGGACGGATTAACACTGAAGCTTTCTTT. This sequence encodes CASSRGRINTEAFF.

Only one count was recorded for this clone. The chain combines TRBV27 with TRBJ1-1; possible D gene TRBD1, 6 bases. Germline assignment: CDR1 MNHEY and CDR2 SMNVEV (reference sequence). This CDR3 has 15 residues. The V gene lost 5 bases and the J gene lost 2 bases, with 15 bases spanning the gap. CDR3 sequence reads: CASSPRDGGNTEAFF. The CDR3 DNA sequence: TGTGCCAGCAGTCCCCGGGACGGGGGCAACACTGAAGCTTTCTTT.